This TCR beta chain is drawn from a study of shared clonotypes between healthy human individuals. Genomic DNA per cell subset filled all wells of several immunoSEQ plates. Sequencing was performed with immunoSEQ multiplex PCR; in TCRdb, only in-frame clones are kept and a portion is missing. The data contain 2 million to 2.5 million clones, 85% to 95% of them singletons. The receptor was derived from a man younger than 35 in good health. Some clones in this sample may be carry-over from other donors' samples. Source material: naive CD4+ T cells from PBMCs. Regarding subset: CD45RA+ positively selected.

Here the CDR3 reads CASTGKASGNTIYF. In nucleotides, the CDR3 is TGTGCCAGCACCGGAAAAGCCTCTGGAAACACCATATATTTT. This chain uses TRBV9 with TRBJ1-3; no firm D call. V lost 6 bases, J lost 0 bases, and 10 bases lay in between. The CDR3 has 14 amino acids. Per the germline V gene, CDR1 is SGDLS and CDR2 is YYNGEE.